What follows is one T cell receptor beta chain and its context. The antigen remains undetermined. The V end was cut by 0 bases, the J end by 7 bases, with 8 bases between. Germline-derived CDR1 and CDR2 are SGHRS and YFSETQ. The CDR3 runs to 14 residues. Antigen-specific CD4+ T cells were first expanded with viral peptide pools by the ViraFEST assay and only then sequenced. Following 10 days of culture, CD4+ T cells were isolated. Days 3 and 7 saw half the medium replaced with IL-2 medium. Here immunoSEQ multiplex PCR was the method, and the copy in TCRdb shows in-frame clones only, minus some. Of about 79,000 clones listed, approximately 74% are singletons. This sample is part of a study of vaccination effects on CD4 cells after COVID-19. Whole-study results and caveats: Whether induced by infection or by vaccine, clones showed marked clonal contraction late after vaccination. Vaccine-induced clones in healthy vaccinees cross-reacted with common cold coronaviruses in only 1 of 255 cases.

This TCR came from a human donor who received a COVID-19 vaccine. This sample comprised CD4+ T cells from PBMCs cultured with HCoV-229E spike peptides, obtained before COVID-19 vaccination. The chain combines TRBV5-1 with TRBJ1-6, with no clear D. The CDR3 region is CASSLDGSNSPLHF. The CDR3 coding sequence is TGCGCCAGCAGCTTGGACGGTTCAAATTCACCCCTCCACTTT.